This TCR beta chain was captured in a study of OX40 agonist ivuxolimab in advanced cancers. Study background: Of the patients, three showed partial responses, one with hepatocellular carcinoma and two with cutaneous melanoma.

Whole-study results and caveats: CD8+ T cells were the subset that, on average, had more expanded clones than CD4+.

Note on this clone: Antigen unknown.

Clones were sequenced by immunoSEQ multiplex PCR, and TCRdb holds only the in-frame ones, with some missing. In the table there are over 60,000 clones, over 80% of which are singletons. The trim removed 4 bases at V and 7 bases at J, leaving 13 bases unmatched. Germline V gives CDR1 GTSNPN, CDR2 SVGIG (reference sequence). The CDR3 is 15 residues long. The clonotype was recovered from an adult with an advanced solid tumor such as melanoma, head and neck, liver or kidney cancer. Sequenced material: CD4+ or CD8+ T cells sorted from blood, taken in a trial of the OX40 agonist ivuxolimab. This chain links TRBV30 with TRBJ2-3; 8 bases fit TRBD1. The chain's CDR3 is CAWKEGTGSTNTQYF. The DNA of the CDR3 is TGTGCCTGGAAGGAGGGGACAGGATCGACGAATACGCAGTATTTT. Together with reference TRBV30 and TRBJ2-3, the CDR3 gives the full variable domain: SQTIHQWPATLVQPVGSPLSLECTVEGTSNPNLYWYRQAAGRGLQLLFYSVGIGQISSEVPQNLSASRPQDRQFILSSKKLLLSDSGFYLCAWKEGTGSTNTQYFGPGTRLTVL.